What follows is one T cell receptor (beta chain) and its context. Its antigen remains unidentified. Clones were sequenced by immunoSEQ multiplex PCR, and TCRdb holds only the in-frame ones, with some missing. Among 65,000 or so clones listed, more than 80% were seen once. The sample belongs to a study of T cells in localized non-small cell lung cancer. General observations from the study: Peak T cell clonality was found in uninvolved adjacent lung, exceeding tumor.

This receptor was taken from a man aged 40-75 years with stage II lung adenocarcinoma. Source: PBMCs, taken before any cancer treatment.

CDR3 coding DNA: TGTGCCAGCAGCCCCCGGGACGTGGCCTACGAGCAGTACTTC. Its protein product is CASSPRDVAYEQYF. The chain has TRBV7-2 and TRBJ2-7; D is possibly TRBD1 or TRBD2 (5 bases each). Germline V gene sequence: CDR1 SGHTA, CDR2 FQGNSA. V lost 5 bases and J lost 2, with 13 bases in between. CDR3 size: 14 residues.